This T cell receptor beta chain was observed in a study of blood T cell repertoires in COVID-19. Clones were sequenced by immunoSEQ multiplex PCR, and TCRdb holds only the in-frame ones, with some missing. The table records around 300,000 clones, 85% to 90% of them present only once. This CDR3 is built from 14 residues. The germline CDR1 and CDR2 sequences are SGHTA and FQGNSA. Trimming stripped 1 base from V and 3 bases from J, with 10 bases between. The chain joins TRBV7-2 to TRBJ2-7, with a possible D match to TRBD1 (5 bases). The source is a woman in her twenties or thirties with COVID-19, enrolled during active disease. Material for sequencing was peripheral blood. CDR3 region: CASSLGGAVYEQYF. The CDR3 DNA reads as TGTGCCAGCAGCTTAGGTGGGGCGGTCTACGAGCAGTACTTC.